This TCR beta chain was profiled in a study of a mutant IDH1 vaccine in newly diagnosed glioma. Study overall: Vaccine administration was initiated 4-6 weeks following radiotherapy alone, or with temozolomide cycles.

Concerning this clone: The antigen is undetermined.

Assay used: immunoSEQ multiplex PCR; TCRdb lists only in-frame clones, some missing. The sample carries 23,000 or so clones, 60% to 80% recorded once. The time point was: week 5, during vaccination. One vaccine dose held 300 ug of mutant IDH1 20-mer peptide and came with topical imiquimod. The TCR originated in a man in his forties or fifties with glioma. The sequencing here drew on PBMCs, taken from a glioma patient whose treatment included an IDH1 peptide vaccine.

The CDR3 DNA sequence: TGTGCCAGCAGCTTAGCAGGTAGCGGGAGTGGGTATGAGCAGTTCTTC. It codes for CASSLAGSGSGYEQFF. The genes are TRBV7-9 and TRBJ2-1, with 9 nucleotides matching TRBD2. Germline assignment: CDR1 SEHNR and CDR2 FQNEAQ (reference sequence). V shed 0 bases and J 8 bases; nucleotides not matched to a gene: 8. The CDR3 runs 16 residues.